Detailed here is one T cell receptor (beta chain). Its antigen remains unidentified. The CDR3 extends over 15 amino acids. CDR1 and CDR2 from the germline V gene are MGHDK and SYGVNS. Trimming shortened V by 7 bases and J by 2 bases, and 16 bases separated the two germline ends. The PCR contained 60 Vbeta and 13 Jbeta primers. TCRdb keeps only in-frame clones here, not all; method: immunoSEQ multiplex PCR. This sample has some 140,000 clones; around 79% occur once, and the top ten carry around 3.1%. The sample belongs to a study of cytomegalovirus exposure and HLA in healthy donors. Notes on the study in general: The authors later found TCR association rates varying by HLA locus, with DRB1 most and HLA-C fewest.

Sequenced: PBMCs. The V gene is TRBV25-1, the J gene TRBJ2-3, with D possibly matching TRBD2 (7 bases). The sequence came from a female donor in good health and CMV-seronegative. The CDR3 region has the DNA TGTGCCAGCACCGGGGGCGGGGGCGACACAGATACGCAGTATTTT. This sequence encodes CASTGGGGDTDTQYF.